Presented here are 18 T cell receptor beta chains from one specimen sequenced in a study of blood T cell repertoires in COVID-19. Generated by immunoSEQ multiplex PCR, the TCRdb table keeps only in-frame clones and is missing some. The top ten clones hold approximately 3.8% of a sample with about 290,000 clones, about 85% of them seen once. The source material was peripheral blood. These receptors all come from a woman in her 50s with active or convalescent COVID-19.

This clone was found a few times. V and J are TRBV13 and TRBJ1-1, with 7 bases fitting TRBD1. The CDR3 is 15 amino acids. J lost 2 bases, V lost 2 bases, and 5 bases had no gene match. Germline V gene lookup returns CDR1 PRHDT and CDR2 FYEKMQ (reference sequence). CDR3 DNA sequence: TGTGCCAGCAGCTTACCGGGACAGCTAAACACTGAAGCTTTCTTT. Its protein product is CASSLPGQLNTEAFF.

The rearrangement uses TRBV19 and TRBJ1-2; possibly TRBD1 for D (5 bases). Between the trimmed V and J ends, which lost 4 bases and 4 bases, there was a span of 16 bases. This CDR3 contains 15 residues. Per the germline V gene, CDR1 is LNHDA and CDR2 is SQIVND (reference sequence). CDR3 bases: TGTGCCAGTAGTACGGGTCTTGGAAGGGGCTATGGCTACACCTTC. It yields the protein CASSTGLGRGYGYTF. Based on the CDR3 plus reference TRBV19 and TRBJ1-2, the full variable domain is DGGITQSPKYLFRKEGQNVTLSCEQNLNHDAMYWYRQDPGQGLRLIYYSQIVNDFQKGDIAEGYSVSREKKESFPLTVTSAQKNPTAFYLCASSTGLGRGYGYTFGSGTRLTVV.

The J gene is TRBJ2-7, the V gene TRBV28; 10 positions agree with TRBD1. The V segment lost 6 bases and the J segment 6 bases; nucleotides outside the gene matches: 11. This CDR3 is built from 15 residues. Germline CDR1 reads MDHEN; CDR2 reads SYDVKM. As DNA, the CDR3 is TGTGCCAGCAGACCACCGGGACAGGGGAAGCGCGAGCAGTACTTC. Translation gives CASRPPGQGKREQYF.

DNA for the CDR3: TGTGCCAGCAGTGACCGGGGGGGGAGAGTCTCCTACAATGAGCAGTTCTTC. This encodes CASSDRGGRVSYNEQFF. This chain links TRBV25-1 with TRBJ2-1; 8 bases line up with TRBD2. The CDR3 extends over 17 amino acids. Trimming took 3 bases from V and 0 from J; bases not matched to a gene: 7. CDR1 is MGHDK, CDR2 SYGVNS, per germline.

The chain employs TRBV13 and TRBJ1-3, with D hard to call. From germline, CDR1 is PRHDT and CDR2 FYEKMQ (reference sequence). The CDR3 consists of 15 residues. V lost 5 bases, J lost 4 bases, and 15 bases lay in between. The CDR3 here is CASSPRPAAGNTIYF. CDR3 sequence (DNA): TGTGCCAGCAGCCCCCGCCCCGCAGCGGGAAACACCATATATTTT.

The V call is TRBV5-1, the J call TRBJ1-1; TRBD1 matches 8 bases. CDR3 length equals 14 residues. Germline V lookup: CDR1 SGHRS, CDR2 YFSETQ. J was trimmed by 7 bases and V by 4 bases; bases with no gene match: 9. CDR3 residues: CASSHRQGTFEAFF. The CDR3 DNA is TGCGCCAGCAGCCACCGACAGGGGACATTTGAAGCTTTCTTT.

The chain links TRBV2 to TRBJ2-7, with D possibly being TRBD1 (5 bases). V lost 7 bases, J lost 5 bases, and 18 bases lay in between. The CDR3 runs 14 residues. CDR1 is SNHLY and CDR2 is FYNNEI in the germline V gene. The CDR3 sequence is CASTGQLLGDEQYF. The CDR3, as DNA: TGTGCCAGCACCGGACAACTCCTCGGCGACGAGCAGTACTTC.

This clone was picked up a small number of times. The rearrangement uses TRBV2 and TRBJ2-1; 10 bases align to TRBD2. The CDR3 length is 15 residues. The germline gives CDR1 SNHLY, CDR2 FYNNEI. V was clipped by 6 bases and J by 7 bases; unmatched bases: 9. CDR3 loop: CASSPPSGSRNEQFF. DNA for the CDR3: TGTGCCAGCAGCCCCCCTAGCGGGAGTCGAAATGAGCAGTTCTTC.

The chain couples TRBV15 to TRBJ1-1, with D unclear. The CDR3 is made up of 16 amino acids. The germline V and J ends were trimmed by 2 bases and 2 bases, with 15 bases remaining between them. Germline V lookup: CDR1 LNHNV, CDR2 YYDKDF (reference sequence). The CDR3 reads CATSRSVGYQNTEAFF. The CDR3 coding sequence is TGTGCCACCAGCAGATCAGTCGGGTACCAAAACACTGAAGCTTTCTTT.

This clone was observed once. Other DNA sequences from this sample encode an identical CDR3 as well. The V call is TRBV28, the J call TRBJ1-2; D is unresolved. This CDR3 has 12 amino acids. CDR1 and CDR2 (germline): MDHEN, SYDVKM. Trimming removed 3 bases from V and 2 bases from J, with 4 bases in between. CDR3 in amino acids: CASSLRNYGYTF. As DNA, the CDR3 is TGTGCCAGCAGTTTGAGAAACTATGGCTACACCTTC.

The rearrangement joins TRBV19 to TRBJ1-1; 7 bases map to TRBD1. V lost 4 bases and J lost 5; bases outside the gene matches: 7. This CDR3 contains 14 residues. Germline V gene data show CDR1 as LNHDA and CDR2 as SQIVND (reference sequence). The CDR3 loop is CASSTTGWETEAFF. The CDR3 DNA is TGTGCCAGTAGTACGACAGGGTGGGAGACTGAAGCTTTCTTT.

V is TRBV28 and J is TRBJ2-7, with D unresolved. Germline V gene sequence: CDR1 MDHEN, CDR2 SYDVKM. The CDR3 totals 11 residues. Trimming cost V 5 bases and J 6 bases, with 8 bases left between them. CDR3 bases: TGTGCCAGCAGTCTCCTACGCGAGCAGTACTTC. Residues: CASSLLREQYF.

The chain uses TRBV10-3 and TRBJ2-7; 15 nucleotides line up with TRBD2. Losses at the gene ends were 7 bases for V and 7 bases for J; bases not matched to a gene: 5. The CDR3 consists of 14 residues. The germline gives CDR1 ENHRY, CDR2 SYGVKD. CDR3 sequence: CAITGLAGGQEQYF. CDR3 DNA sequence: TGTGCCATCACCGGACTAGCGGGAGGGCAAGAGCAGTACTTC.

This sequence joins TRBV10-3 and TRBJ2-1, with D possibly being TRBD1 (5 bases). Trimming cost V 2 bases and J 0 bases, with 11 bases left between them. The V gene's germline CDR1 is ENHRY and CDR2 SYGVKD. The CDR3 spans 16 residues. CDR3 nucleotide sequence: TGTGCCATCAGTGAGCAGGGCTCTAGCTCCTACAATGAGCAGTTCTTC. Its protein is CAISEQGSSSYNEQFF.

For this clone: Germline is not matched at one junction end, which may reflect a read error. The DNA of the CDR3 is TGTGCTAGCAGCGCCGGACAGGGGGCTGGCACAGATACGCAGTATTTT. It is translated as CASSAGQGAGTDTQYF. The chain is built from TRBV7-7 and TRBJ2-3, with 11 positions matching TRBD1. The germline gives CDR1 SSHAT, CDR2 FNYEAQ (reference sequence). This CDR3 has 16 amino acids.

In this sample, this clone turned up once. This chain links TRBV4-2 with TRBJ1-5; a possible D gene is TRBD1 (5 bases). Trimming cost V 1 base and J 2 bases, with 12 bases left between them. The CDR3 covers 16 residues. Germline loops: CDR1 LGHNA, CDR2 YNFKEQ. The chain's CDR3 is CASSQGEGVGNQPQHF. Here the CDR3 DNA reads TGTGCCAGCAGCCAAGGGGAAGGGGTTGGCAATCAGCCCCAGCATTTT.

The chain couples TRBV2 to TRBJ2-7; perhaps TRBD1 as D (5 bases). The V end lost 7 bases, the J end lost 2 bases, and 21 bases lay between the germline ends. The CDR3 covers 16 residues. CDR1 is SNHLY and CDR2 is FYNNEI in the germline V gene. CDR3 sequence reads: CASTRQHGDLAYEQYF. As DNA, the CDR3 is TGTGCCAGCACAAGACAGCATGGGGATCTGGCCTACGAGCAGTACTTC. Full variable domain (missing parts from reference TRBV2 and TRBJ2-7): EPEVTQTPSHQVTQMGQEVILRCVPISNHLYFYWYRQILGQKVEFLVSFYNNEISEKSEIFDDQFSVERPDGSNFTLKIRSTKLEDSAMYFCASTRQHGDLAYEQYFGPGTRLTVT.

This chain links TRBV29-1 with TRBJ2-7; the match to TRBD2 covers 11 bases. Per the germline V gene, CDR1 is SQVTM and CDR2 is ANQGSEA. CDR3 length: 15 amino acids. With V trimmed by 3 bases and J by 7 bases, 11 bases remained unmatched. Here the CDR3 DNA reads TGCAGCGTTGACAGGGGGCTAGCGGGAGGTAGGGAGCAGTACTTC. Protein: CSVDRGLAGGREQYF.